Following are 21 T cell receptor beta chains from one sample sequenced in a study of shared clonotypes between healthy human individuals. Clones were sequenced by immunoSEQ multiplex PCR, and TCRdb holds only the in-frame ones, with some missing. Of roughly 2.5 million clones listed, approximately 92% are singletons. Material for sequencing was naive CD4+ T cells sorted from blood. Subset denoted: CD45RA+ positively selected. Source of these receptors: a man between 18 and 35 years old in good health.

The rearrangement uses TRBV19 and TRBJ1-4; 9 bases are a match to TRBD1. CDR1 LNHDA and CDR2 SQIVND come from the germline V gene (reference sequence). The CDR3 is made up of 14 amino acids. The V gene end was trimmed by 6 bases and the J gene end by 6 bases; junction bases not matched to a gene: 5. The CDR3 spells CASRMTGGDEKLFF. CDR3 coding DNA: TGTGCCAGTAGGATGACAGGGGGAGATGAAAAACTGTTTTTT. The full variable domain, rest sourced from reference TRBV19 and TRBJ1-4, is DGGITQSPKYLFRKEGQNVTLSCEQNLNHDAMYWYRQDPGQGLRLIYYSQIVNDFQKGDIAEGYSVSREKKESFPLTVTSAQKNPTAFYLCASRMTGGDEKLFFGSGTQLSVL.

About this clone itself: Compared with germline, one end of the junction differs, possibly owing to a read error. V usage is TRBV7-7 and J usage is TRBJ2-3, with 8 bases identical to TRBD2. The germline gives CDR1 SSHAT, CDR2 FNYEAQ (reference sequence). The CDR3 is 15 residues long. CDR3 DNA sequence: TGTGCTAGCAGCGTGACTAGCGAGGGCGGTACGGCGCAGTATTTT. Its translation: CASSVTSEGGTAQYF.

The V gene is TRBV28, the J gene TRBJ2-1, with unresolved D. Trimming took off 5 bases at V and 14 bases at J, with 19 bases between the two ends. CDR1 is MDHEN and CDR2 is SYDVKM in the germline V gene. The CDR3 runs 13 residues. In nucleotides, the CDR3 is TGTGCCAGCAGTCTTACCCCTCCTGGGTTAGAGTTCTTC. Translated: CASSLTPPGLEFF.

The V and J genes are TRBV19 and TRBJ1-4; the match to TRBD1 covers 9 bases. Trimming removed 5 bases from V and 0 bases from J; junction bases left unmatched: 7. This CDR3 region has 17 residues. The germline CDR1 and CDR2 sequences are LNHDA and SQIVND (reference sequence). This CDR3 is CASSVNRGRATNEKLFF. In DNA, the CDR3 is TGTGCCAGTAGTGTCAACAGGGGGCGAGCAACTAATGAAAAACTGTTTTTT.

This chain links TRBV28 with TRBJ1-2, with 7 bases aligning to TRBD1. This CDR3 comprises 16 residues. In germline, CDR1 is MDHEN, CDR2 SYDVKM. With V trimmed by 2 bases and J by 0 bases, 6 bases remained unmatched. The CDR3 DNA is TGTGCCAGCAGTTTAAGGGGACAGAGAGCTAACTATGGCTACACCTTC. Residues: CASSLRGQRANYGYTF.

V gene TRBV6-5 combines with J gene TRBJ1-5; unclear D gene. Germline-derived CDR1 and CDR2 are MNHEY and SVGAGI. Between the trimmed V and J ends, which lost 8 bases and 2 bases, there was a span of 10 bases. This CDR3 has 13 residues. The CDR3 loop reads CASPPGCNQPQHF. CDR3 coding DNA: TGTGCCAGCCCCCCGGGGTGCAATCAGCCCCAGCATTTT.

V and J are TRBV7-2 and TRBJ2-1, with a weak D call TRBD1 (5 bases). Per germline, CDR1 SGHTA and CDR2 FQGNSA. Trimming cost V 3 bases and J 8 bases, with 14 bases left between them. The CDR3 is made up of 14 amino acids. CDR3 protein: CASSLGRASDEQFF. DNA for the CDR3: TGTGCCAGCAGCTTGGGCAGGGCCTCCGATGAGCAGTTCTTC.

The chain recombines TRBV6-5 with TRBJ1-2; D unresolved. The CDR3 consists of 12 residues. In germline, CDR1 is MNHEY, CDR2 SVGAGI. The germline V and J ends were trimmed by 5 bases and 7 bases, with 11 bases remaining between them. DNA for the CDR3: TGTGCCAGCAGTCAGGACTTGGGTGGCTACACCTTC. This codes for CASSQDLGGYTF.

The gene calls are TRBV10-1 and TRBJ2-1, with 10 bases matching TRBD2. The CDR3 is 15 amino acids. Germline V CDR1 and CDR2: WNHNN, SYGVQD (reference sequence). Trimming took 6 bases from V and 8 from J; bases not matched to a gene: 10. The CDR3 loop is CASRGAGGPLDEQFF. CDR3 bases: TGCGCCAGCAGGGGAGCGGGAGGGCCATTGGATGAGCAGTTCTTC.

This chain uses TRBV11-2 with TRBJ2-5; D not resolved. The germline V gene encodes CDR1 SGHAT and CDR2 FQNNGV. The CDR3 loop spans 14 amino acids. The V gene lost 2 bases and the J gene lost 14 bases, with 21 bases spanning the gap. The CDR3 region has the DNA TGTGCCAGCAGCTTATCCCGACAAAGCCTTTCAACCTACTTC. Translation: CASSLSRQSLSTYF.

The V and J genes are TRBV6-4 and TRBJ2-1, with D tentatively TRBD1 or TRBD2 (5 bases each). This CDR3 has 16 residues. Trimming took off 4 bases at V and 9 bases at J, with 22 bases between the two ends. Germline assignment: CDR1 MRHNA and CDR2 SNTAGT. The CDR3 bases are TGTGCCAGCAGTGGGGTTGTGGGGCCCCCAGAGGGTGAGCAGTTCTTC. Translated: CASSGVVGPPEGEQFF.

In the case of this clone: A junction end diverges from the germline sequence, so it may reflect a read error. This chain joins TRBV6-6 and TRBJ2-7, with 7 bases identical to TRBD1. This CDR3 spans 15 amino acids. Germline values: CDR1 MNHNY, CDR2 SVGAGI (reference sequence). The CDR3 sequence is CASSSPTGHGYEQHF. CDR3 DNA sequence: TGTGCCAGCAGTTCGCCGACAGGGCATGGCTACGAGCAGCACTTC.

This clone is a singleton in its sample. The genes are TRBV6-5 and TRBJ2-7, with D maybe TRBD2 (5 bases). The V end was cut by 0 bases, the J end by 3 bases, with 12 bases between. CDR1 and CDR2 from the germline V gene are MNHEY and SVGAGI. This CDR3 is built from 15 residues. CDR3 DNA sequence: TGTGCCAGCAGTTACTCGAGCGGCGTGATCTACGAGCAGTACTTC. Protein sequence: CASSYSSGVIYEQYF.

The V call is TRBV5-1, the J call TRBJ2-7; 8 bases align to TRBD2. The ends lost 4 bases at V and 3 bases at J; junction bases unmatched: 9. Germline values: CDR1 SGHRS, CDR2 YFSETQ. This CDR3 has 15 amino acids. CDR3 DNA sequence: TGCGCCAGCAGCACCAACCCCGGGGGGGACTACGAGCAGTACTTC. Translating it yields CASSTNPGGDYEQYF.

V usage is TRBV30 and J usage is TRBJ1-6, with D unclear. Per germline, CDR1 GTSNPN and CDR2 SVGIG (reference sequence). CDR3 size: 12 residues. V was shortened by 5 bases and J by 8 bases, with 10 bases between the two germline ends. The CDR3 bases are TGTGCCTGGTCCCCGACTGATTCACCCCTCCACTTT. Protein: CAWSPTDSPLHF.

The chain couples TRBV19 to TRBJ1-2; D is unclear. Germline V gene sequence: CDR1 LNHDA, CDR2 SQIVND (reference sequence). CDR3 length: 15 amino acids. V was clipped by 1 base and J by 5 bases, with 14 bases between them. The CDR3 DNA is TGTGCCAGTAGTATAGGGGAGGGCAAAGTGTATGGCTACACCTTC. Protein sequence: CASSIGEGKVYGYTF.

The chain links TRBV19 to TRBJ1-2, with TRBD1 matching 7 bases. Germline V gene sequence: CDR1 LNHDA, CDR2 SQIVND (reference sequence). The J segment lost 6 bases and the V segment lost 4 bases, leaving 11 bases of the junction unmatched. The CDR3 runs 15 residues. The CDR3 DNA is TGTGCCAGTAGTACCCCCGGGACAGTGAACCATGGCTACACCTTC. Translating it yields CASSTPGTVNHGYTF.

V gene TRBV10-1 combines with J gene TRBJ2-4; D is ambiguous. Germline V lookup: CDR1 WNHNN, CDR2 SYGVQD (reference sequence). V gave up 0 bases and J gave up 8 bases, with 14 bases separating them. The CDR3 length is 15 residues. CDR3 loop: CASSESPGLPDIQYF. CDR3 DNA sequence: TGCGCCAGCAGTGAGTCACCTGGTCTCCCGGACATTCAGTACTTC.

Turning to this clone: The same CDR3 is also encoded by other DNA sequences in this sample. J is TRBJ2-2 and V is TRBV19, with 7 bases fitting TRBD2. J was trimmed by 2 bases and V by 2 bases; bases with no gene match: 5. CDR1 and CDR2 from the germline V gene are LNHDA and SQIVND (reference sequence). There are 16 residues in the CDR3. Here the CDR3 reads CASSISGRTNTGELFF. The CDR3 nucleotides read TGTGCCAGTAGTATATCCGGGAGGACCAACACCGGGGAGCTGTTTTTT.

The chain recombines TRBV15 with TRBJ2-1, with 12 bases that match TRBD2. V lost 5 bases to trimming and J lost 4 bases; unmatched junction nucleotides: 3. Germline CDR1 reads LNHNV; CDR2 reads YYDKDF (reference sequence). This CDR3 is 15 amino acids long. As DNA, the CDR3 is TGTGCCACCAGCCCCCTAGCGGGAGGGTACAATGAGCAGTTCTTC. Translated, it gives CATSPLAGGYNEQFF.

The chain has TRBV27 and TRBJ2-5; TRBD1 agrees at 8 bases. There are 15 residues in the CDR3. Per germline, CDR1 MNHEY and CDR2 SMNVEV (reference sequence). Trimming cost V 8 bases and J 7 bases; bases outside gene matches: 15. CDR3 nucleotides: TGTGCCAGCCATGATTCAGGGGGCTGGAGTGCGACCCAGTACTTC. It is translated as CASHDSGGWSATQYF.